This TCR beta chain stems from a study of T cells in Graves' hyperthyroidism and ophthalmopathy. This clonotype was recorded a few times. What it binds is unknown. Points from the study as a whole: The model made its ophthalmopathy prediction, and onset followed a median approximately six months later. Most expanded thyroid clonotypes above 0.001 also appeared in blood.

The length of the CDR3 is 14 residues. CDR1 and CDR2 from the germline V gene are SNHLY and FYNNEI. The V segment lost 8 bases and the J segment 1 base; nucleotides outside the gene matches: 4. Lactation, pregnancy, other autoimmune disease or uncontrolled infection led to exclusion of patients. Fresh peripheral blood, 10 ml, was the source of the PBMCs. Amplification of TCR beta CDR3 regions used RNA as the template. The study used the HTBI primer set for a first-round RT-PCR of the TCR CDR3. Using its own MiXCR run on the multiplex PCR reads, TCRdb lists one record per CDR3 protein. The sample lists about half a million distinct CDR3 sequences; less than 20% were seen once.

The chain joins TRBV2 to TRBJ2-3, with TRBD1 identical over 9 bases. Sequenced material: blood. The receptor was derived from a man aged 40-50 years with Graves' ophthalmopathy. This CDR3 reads CASRRQGGTDTQYF. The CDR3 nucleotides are TGTGCCAGCCGGAGACAGGGGGGCACAGATACGCAGTATTTT.